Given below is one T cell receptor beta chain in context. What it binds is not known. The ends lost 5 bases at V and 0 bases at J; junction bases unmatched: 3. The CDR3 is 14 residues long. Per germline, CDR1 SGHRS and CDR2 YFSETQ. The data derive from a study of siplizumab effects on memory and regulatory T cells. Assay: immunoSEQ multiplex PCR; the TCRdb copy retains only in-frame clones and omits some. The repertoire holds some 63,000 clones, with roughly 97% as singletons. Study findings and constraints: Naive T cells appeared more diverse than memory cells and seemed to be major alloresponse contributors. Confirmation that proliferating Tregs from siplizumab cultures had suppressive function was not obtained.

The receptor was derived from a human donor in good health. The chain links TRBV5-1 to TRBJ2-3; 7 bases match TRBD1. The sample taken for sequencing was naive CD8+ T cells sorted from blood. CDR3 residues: CASRRDSSTDTQYF. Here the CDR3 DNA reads TGCGCCAGCAGGAGGGACAGCAGCACAGATACGCAGTATTTT.